Following are 16 T cell receptor beta chains from one sample sequenced in a study of T cell responses to AZD1222 COVID-19 vaccine (dated by TCRdb to the early 2020s). Libraries came from the immunoSEQ multiplex PCR assay. The source is immuneACCESS, and TCRdb retained only in-frame sequences with V and J called. Part of the clones is not carried over; for the studies checked, unresolved V genes explain less than half of this, and the remainder is unexplained. In all, the sample holds some 130,000 clones, and 90% of those were seen once. Of the sample, less than 8.5% is held by the ten largest clones. The time point label, as the study defines it: baseline before first vaccination. The source was peripheral blood, collected on day 0 of AZD1222 vaccination. These receptors came from an adult in good health.

The chain employs TRBV10-2 and TRBJ1-5; D is unclear. Germline V gene data show CDR1 as WSHSY and CDR2 as SAAADI. Trimming pared 2 bases from V and 2 bases from J, leaving 10 bases between. CDR3 length: 15 residues. CDR3 residues: CASSEPIGGNQPQHF. DNA for the CDR3: TGCGCCAGCAGTGAGCCCATCGGGGGCAATCAGCCCCAGCATTTT.

The rearrangement joins TRBV7-3 to TRBJ2-2; tentatively, D is TRBD1 (6 bases). This CDR3 contains 15 residues. Germline V gene lookup returns CDR1 SGHTA and CDR2 FQGTGA. V was trimmed by 1 base and J by 4 bases, leaving 10 bases between them. CDR3 nucleotides: TGTGCCAGCAGCTTAAGGACAGATAGCACCGGGGAGCTGTTTTTT. Protein: CASSLRTDSTGELFF.

V gene TRBV27 combines with J gene TRBJ2-7; no firm D call. CDR1 is MNHEY, CDR2 SMNVEV, per germline (reference sequence). V was pared by 5 bases and J by 7 bases, with 21 bases between. This CDR3 is built from 15 residues. In DNA, the CDR3 is TGTGCCAGCAGTCGCACGCAGCAGGTTGGTAGTGAGCAGTACTTC. Translated, it gives CASSRTQQVGSEQYF.

This clone was detected a few times. This chain links TRBV7-9 with TRBJ1-2; weak D call: TRBD1 (6 bases). The CDR3 is 15 amino acids. V lost 5 bases and J lost 6, with 19 bases in between. Per germline, CDR1 SEHNR and CDR2 FQNEAQ (reference sequence). CDR3 amino acids: CASSPALQGIDGYTF. CDR3 sequence (DNA): TGTGCCAGCAGCCCGGCCCTACAGGGAATCGATGGCTACACCTTC.

V is TRBV6-5 and J is TRBJ1-4, with D hard to call. This CDR3 has 14 amino acids. The germline gives CDR1 MNHEY, CDR2 SVGAGI. V lost 5 bases and J lost 8, with 15 bases in between. DNA for the CDR3: TGTGCCAGCAGTCTGGACCAGGTGGACGAAAAACTGTTTTTT. This translates into CASSLDQVDEKLFF.

The chain uses TRBV9 and TRBJ1-3; the D gene is possibly TRBD1 (5 bases). From germline, CDR1 is SGDLS and CDR2 YYNGEE. The CDR3 is made up of 16 amino acids. V was shortened by 0 bases and J by 4 bases, with 14 bases between the two germline ends. The DNA for the CDR3 is TGTGCCAGCAGCGTAGGGGCTGGGGGATTCGGAAACACCATATATTTT. Amino acid sequence: CASSVGAGGFGNTIYF.

The chain uses TRBV6-1 and TRBJ1-3, with D possibly being TRBD1 (5 bases). The germline CDR1 and CDR2 sequences are MNHNS and SASEGT. Trimming pared 3 bases from V and 13 bases from J, leaving 10 bases between. The CDR3 covers 11 residues. CDR3 coding DNA: TGTGCCAGCAGTGACAGGGTCAGGATATATTTT. Its translation is CASSDRVRIYF.

This clone has only a few counts. The chain couples TRBV6-2 or TRBV6-3 to TRBJ2-7; 10 positions agree with TRBD1. Germline CDR1 is MNHEY and CDR2 is SVGEGT. V trimming: 1 base; J trimming: 6 bases; junction bases outside the gene matches: 6. The CDR3 covers 15 residues. The CDR3 protein is CASSYYYRTGGEQYF. CDR3 coding DNA: TGTGCCAGCAGTTACTACTACCGGACAGGGGGCGAGCAGTACTTC.

This sequence joins TRBV28 and TRBJ2-3; 9 bases match TRBD2. V lost 5 bases and J lost 4; bases outside the gene matches: 4. The CDR3 length is 14 residues. The germline V gene has CDR1 MDHEN and CDR2 SYDVKM. The CDR3 DNA reads TGTGCCAGCAGTCCTAGCGGGGTTGCAGATACGCAGTATTTT. Translation: CASSPSGVADTQYF.

J is TRBJ2-5 and V is TRBV5-1, with 10 bases that match TRBD2. V shed 0 bases and J 1 base; nucleotides not matched to a gene: 12. This CDR3 is built from 19 residues. Per germline, CDR1 SGHRS and CDR2 YFSETQ. DNA of the CDR3: TGCGCCAGCAGCTTGGCGGGCGTTCTAGCGGGGGCCCTCCAAGAGACCCAGTACTTC. Translating it yields CASSLAGVLAGALQETQYF.

DNA of the CDR3: TGCAGTGCCGCACCACCACCCCTCCACTTT. Protein: CSAAPPPLHF. The chain uses TRBV20-1 and TRBJ1-6; no firm D call. The V and J ends lost 6 bases and 11 bases respectively, with 8 bases between them. The germline V gene has CDR1 DFQATT and CDR2 SNEGSKA (reference sequence). The CDR3 spans 10 residues.

This rearrangement joins TRBV28 to TRBJ1-4; 10 bases match TRBD1. Germline V gives CDR1 MDHEN, CDR2 SYDVKM. The CDR3 totals 14 residues. The V gene end was trimmed by 11 bases and the J gene end by 2 bases; junction bases not matched to a gene: 5. The CDR3 loop is CAVGQGITNEKLFF. For the CDR3, the DNA is TGTGCCGTGGGACAGGGGATCACTAATGAAAAACTGTTTTTT.

The chain links TRBV10-2 to TRBJ1-5, with D unclear. This CDR3 is built from 13 residues. Trimming took off 7 bases at V and 2 bases at J, with 9 bases between the two ends. Per the germline V gene, CDR1 is WSHSY and CDR2 is SAAADI. The CDR3, as DNA: TGCGCCAGCAACGAACTGGGCAATCAGCCCCAGCATTTT. Protein sequence: CASNELGNQPQHF.

The V and J genes are TRBV5-5 and TRBJ2-1, with D possibly being TRBD1 or TRBD2 (5 bases each). V was pared by 4 bases and J by 8 bases, with 22 bases between. Germline CDR1 reads SGHKS; CDR2 reads YYEKEE (reference sequence). This CDR3 is 16 amino acids long. This CDR3 is CASSRLRDAGEYEQFF. Written as DNA, the CDR3 is TGTGCCAGCAGCCGGCTTCGGGACGCCGGGGAATATGAGCAGTTCTTC.

The chain links TRBV19 to TRBJ1-3; D call uncertain. V was pared by 3 bases and J by 4 bases, with 10 bases between. The CDR3 covers 14 residues. The germline gives CDR1 LNHDA, CDR2 SQIVND (reference sequence). CDR3 residues: CASSMLAGGNTIYF. CDR3 sequence (DNA): TGTGCCAGTAGTATGCTTGCAGGCGGAAACACCATATATTTT.

The chain joins TRBV15 to TRBJ2-7, with D possibly TRBD1 on 6 matching bases. The CDR3 spans 14 residues. Between the trimmed V and J ends, which lost 3 bases and 6 bases, there was a span of 15 bases. Germline CDR1 LNHNV, CDR2 YYDKDF (reference sequence). Here the CDR3 reads CATSSPQQGGEQYF. DNA for the CDR3: TGTGCCACCAGCAGTCCCCAACAGGGCGGCGAGCAGTACTTC.